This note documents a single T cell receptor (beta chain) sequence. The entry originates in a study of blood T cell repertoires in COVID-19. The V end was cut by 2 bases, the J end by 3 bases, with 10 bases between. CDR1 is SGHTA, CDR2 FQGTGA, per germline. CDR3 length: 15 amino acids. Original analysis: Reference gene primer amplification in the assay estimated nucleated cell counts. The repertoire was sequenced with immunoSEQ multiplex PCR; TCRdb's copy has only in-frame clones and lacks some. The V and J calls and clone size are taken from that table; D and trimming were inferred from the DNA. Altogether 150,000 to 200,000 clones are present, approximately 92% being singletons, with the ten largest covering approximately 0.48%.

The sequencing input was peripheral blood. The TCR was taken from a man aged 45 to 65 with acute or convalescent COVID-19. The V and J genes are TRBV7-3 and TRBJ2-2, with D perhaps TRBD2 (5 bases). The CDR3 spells CASSLGRRDTGELFF. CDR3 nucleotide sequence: TGTGCCAGCAGCTTAGGACGGCGGGACACCGGGGAGCTGTTTTTT.